Listed here are 10 T cell receptor beta chains from one sample, sequenced in a study of blood T cell repertoires in COVID-19. Using immunoSEQ multiplex PCR, the repertoire was profiled, and TCRdb retains in-frame clones only, with some absent. The data hold approximately 190,000 clones, with 82% observed a single time. The sequencing sample was made of peripheral blood. These TCRs come from an older woman with COVID-19, enrolled during active disease.

The CDR3, as DNA: TGTGCCAGCAGCATACAGGGGGGTGGCAATCAGCCCCAGCATTTT. Protein: CASSIQGGGNQPQHF. This sequence joins TRBV7-2 and TRBJ1-5; 8 bases agree with TRBD1. This CDR3 is built from 15 residues. From germline, CDR1 is SGHTA and CDR2 FQGNSA. V shed 5 bases and J 2 bases; nucleotides not matched to a gene: 5.

The genes are TRBV5-1 and TRBJ1-1; D may be TRBD1 (6 bases). Germline CDR1 and CDR2: SGHRS and YFSETQ. The length of the CDR3 is 17 residues. Trimming removed 0 bases at V and 5 bases at J, with 20 bases between. The CDR3 nucleotides are TGCGCCAGCAGCTTGGACATGGGGGCCGGTTCTTTTACTGAAGCTTTCTTT. This gives the protein CASSLDMGAGSFTEAFF.

V gene TRBV5-8 combines with J gene TRBJ2-7; D possibly corresponds to TRBD1 (5 bases). V dropped 0 bases and J dropped 6 bases, with 10 bases sitting between them. The CDR3 is 13 amino acids. From germline, CDR1 is SGHTS and CDR2 YDEGEE. The CDR3 DNA is TGTGCCAGCAGCTTGGTGGCAGGGCTCGAGCAGTACGTC. Its translation is CASSLVAGLEQYV.

CDR3 amino acids: CASTPSREQYF. For the CDR3, the DNA is TGTGCCAGCACCCCAAGTCGGGAGCAGTACTTC. V is TRBV11-2 and J is TRBJ2-7; no clear D gene. This CDR3 region has 11 residues. Germline values: CDR1 SGHAT, CDR2 FQNNGV. Trimming cost V 7 bases and J 7 bases, with 11 bases left between them. Full variable domain (outside the CDR3, taken from reference TRBV11-2 and TRBJ2-7): EAGVAQSPRYKIIEKRQSVAFWCNPISGHATLYWYQQILGQGPKLLIQFQNNGVVDDSQLPKDRFSAERLKGVDSTLKIQPAKLEDSAVYLCASTPSREQYFGPGTRLTVT.

The chain uses TRBV7-6 and TRBJ1-3, with a possible D match to TRBD1 (5 bases). The ends were cut back, 0 bases at V and 0 bases at J, with 12 bases in the middle. The germline gives CDR1 SGHVS, CDR2 FNYEAQ. The CDR3 contains 17 residues. In nucleotides, the CDR3 is TGTGCCAGCAGCTTAGCTTTGACAGTCTACTCTGGAAACACCATATATTTT. Translated, it gives CASSLALTVYSGNTIYF. The full variable domain, in which reference TRBV7-6 and TRBJ1-3 provide the parts outside the CDR3, is GAGVSQSPRYKVTKRGQDVALRCDPISGHVSLYWYRQALGQGPEFLTYFNYEAQQDKSGLPNDRFSAERPEGSISTLTIQRTEQRDSAMYRCASSLALTVYSGNTIYFGEGSWLTVV.

The chain uses TRBV15 and TRBJ1-2; 8 bases are a match to TRBD1. The V segment lost 1 base and the J segment 4 bases; nucleotides outside the gene matches: 8. The germline V gene has CDR1 LNHNV and CDR2 YYDKDF (reference sequence). CDR3 size: 16 residues. In DNA form, the CDR3 reads TGTGCCACCAGCAGAGCTGCGGGACAGGTGCTCTATGGCTACACCTTC. Amino acid sequence: CATSRAAGQVLYGYTF.

The V gene is TRBV6-4, the J gene TRBJ2-2, with D possibly TRBD1 on 6 matching bases. CDR3 size: 15 residues. Germline CDR1 MRHNA, CDR2 SNTAGT. The ends were cut back, 4 bases at V and 4 bases at J, with 13 bases in the middle. CDR3 in amino acids: CASSVASQGTGELFF. The CDR3 DNA is TGTGCCAGCAGTGTGGCCTCACAGGGCACCGGGGAGCTGTTTTTT.

This sequence joins TRBV6-5 and TRBJ2-7; D possibly corresponds to TRBD2 (5 bases). This CDR3 has 13 residues. Trimming removed 6 bases at V and 1 base at J, with 10 bases between. Germline assignment: CDR1 MNHEY and CDR2 SVGAGI. CDR3 sequence reads: CASSPAGSYEQYF. CDR3 coding DNA: TGTGCCAGCAGCCCCGCGGGTTCCTACGAGCAGTACTTC.

The chain carries TRBV10-3 and TRBJ1-2; D uncertain. The germline V and J ends were trimmed by 8 bases and 8 bases, with 15 bases remaining between them. The V gene's germline CDR1 is ENHRY and CDR2 SYGVKD. The CDR3 consists of 12 residues. CDR3 region: CAISPGGQGYTF. CDR3 nucleotides: TGTGCCATCTCTCCTGGAGGGCAGGGCTACACCTTC.

The chain combines TRBV6-2 or TRBV6-3 with TRBJ2-3; perhaps TRBD2 as D (6 bases). This CDR3 spans 14 amino acids. The V and J ends lost 6 bases and 3 bases respectively, with 13 bases between them. Germline V gives CDR1 MNHEY, CDR2 SVGEGT. The CDR3 DNA reads as TGTGCCAGCAGCGACGTGGGGAGGACAGATACGCAGTATTTT. It specifies CASSDVGRTDTQYF.